Reported below is one T cell receptor (beta chain). These data originate in a study of beta chain features in type 1 diabetes. The CDR3 spans 18 residues. From germline, CDR1 is SGHTA and CDR2 FQGNSA. The J segment lost 5 bases and the V segment lost 5 bases, leaving 17 bases of the junction unmatched. Investigators reverse transcribed all isolated RNA, so they sequenced expressed TCRB transcripts. Only in-frame clones appear in the TCRdb table, and some are missing; sequencing was by immunoSEQ multiplex PCR. In the table there are a few hundred thousand clones, about 14% of which are singletons. The authors obtained over 98% purity in all sorted populations.

The chain couples TRBV7-2 to TRBJ2-3; 9 bases are a match to TRBD2. This TCR came from a man younger than 45 in good health. Sequenced: naive CD4+ T cells from blood. The CDR3 loop reads CASSPIGLNSGGRDTQYF. DNA of the CDR3: TGTGCCAGCAGCCCGATAGGGTTGAATAGCGGGGGCCGAGATACGCAGTATTTT.